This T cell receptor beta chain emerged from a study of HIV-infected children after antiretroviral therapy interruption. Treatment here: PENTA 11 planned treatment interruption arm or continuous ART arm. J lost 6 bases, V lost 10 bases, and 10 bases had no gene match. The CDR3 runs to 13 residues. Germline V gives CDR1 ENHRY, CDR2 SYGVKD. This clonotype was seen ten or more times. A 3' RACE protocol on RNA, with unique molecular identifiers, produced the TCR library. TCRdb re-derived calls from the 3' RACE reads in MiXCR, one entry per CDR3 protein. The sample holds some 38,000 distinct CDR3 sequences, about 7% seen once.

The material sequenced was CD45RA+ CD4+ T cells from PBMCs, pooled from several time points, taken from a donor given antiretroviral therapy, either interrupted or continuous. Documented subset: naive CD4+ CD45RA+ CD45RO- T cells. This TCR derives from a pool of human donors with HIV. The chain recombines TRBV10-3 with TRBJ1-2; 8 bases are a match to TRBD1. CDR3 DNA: TGTGCCACCAGACTACAGGGGGAAGATGGCTACACCTTC. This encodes CATRLQGEDGYTF.